Shown below are 32 T cell receptor beta chains from a single sample sequenced in a study of blood T cell repertoires in COVID-19. Data came from immunoSEQ multiplex PCR; TCRdb stores just in-frame clones and leaves some out. The sample includes fewer than 350,000 clones, about 88% of them seen just once. The material sequenced was PBMCs or T cells enriched from blood (not recorded which). Source of these receptors: a woman aged 55-70 years in a cohort exposed to, infected with or recovered from COVID-19 (not recorded which).

The chain is built from TRBV6-1 and TRBJ2-5; possible D gene TRBD1, 5 bases. The germline gives CDR1 MNHNS, CDR2 SASEGT. CDR3 length: 14 residues. V was trimmed by 2 bases and J by 2 bases, leaving 9 bases between them. The CDR3 protein is CASSEQGRQETQYF. The CDR3, as DNA: TGTGCCAGCAGTGAACAGGGAAGACAAGAGACCCAGTACTTC.

This clone occurred once. V and J are TRBV30 and TRBJ1-1; TRBD1 matches at 7 bases. The V gene end was trimmed by 8 bases and the J gene end by 6 bases; junction bases not matched to a gene: 12. Germline V CDR1 and CDR2: GTSNPN, SVGIG (reference sequence). The CDR3 has 13 amino acids. The CDR3 DNA sequence: TGTGCCGGCCGACACAGGGGTTTGGCTGAAGCTTTCTTT. Amino acid sequence: CAGRHRGLAEAFF.

The chain combines TRBV5-4 with TRBJ1-4; TRBD1 might be the D (6 bases). The CDR3 covers 15 residues. Trimming took 1 base from V and 5 from J, leaving 12 bases between them. Per the germline V gene, CDR1 is SGHNT and CDR2 is YYREEE (reference sequence). The DNA of the CDR3 is TGTGCCAGCAGCTTGTCTGCAGGGGCGAATGAAAAACTGTTTTTT. Amino acids: CASSLSAGANEKLFF.

The J gene is TRBJ2-7, the V gene TRBV4-2; 10 bases line up with TRBD1. Germline CDR1 and CDR2: LGHNA and YNFKEQ. The CDR3 is 14 residues long. Trimming removed 1 base from V and 6 bases from J; junction bases left unmatched: 3. The CDR3 DNA reads TGTGCCAGCAGCCAAGCGGGGACAGGGGCCGAGCAGTACTTC. This sequence encodes CASSQAGTGAEQYF.

The chain recombines TRBV24-1 with TRBJ2-3; 7 bases are a match to TRBD2. V was clipped by 4 bases and J by 8 bases; unmatched bases: 14. CDR3 length: 16 amino acids. The germline CDR1 and CDR2 sequences are KGHDR and SFDVKD. The DNA of the CDR3 is TGTGCCACCAGTGAATGGACTAGTCGGGGGAGTGGTACGCAGTATTTT. This codes for CATSEWTSRGSGTQYF.

V usage is TRBV7-9 and J usage is TRBJ2-2; D remains unclear. Germline V gene data show CDR1 as SEHNR and CDR2 as FQNEAQ (reference sequence). V was cut by 8 bases and J by 5 bases, with 15 bases left in between. The CDR3 is made up of 14 amino acids. The DNA of the CDR3 is TGTGCCAGCTTCCAGCGAGCGAGTACCGGGGAGCTGTTTTTT. This encodes CASFQRASTGELFF.

Comments on this clone: The junction departs from the called germline gene at one end, perhaps through a read error. The J gene is TRBJ2-7, the V gene TRBV5-8; 9 positions match TRBD1. Germline CDR1 and CDR2: SGHTS and YDEGEE. The CDR3 length is 16 residues. The CDR3 protein is CASRLGRDREFYEQYF. The CDR3 coding sequence is TGTGCCAGCAGGTTGGGGAGGGACAGGGAGTTCTACGAGCAGTACTTC.

This CDR3 reads CASTTDRGWNQPQHF. Here the CDR3 DNA reads TGTGCCAGCACTACGGACAGGGGATGGAATCAGCCCCAGCATTTT. The V and J genes are TRBV2 and TRBJ1-5, with 9 bases fitting TRBD1. J was trimmed by 4 bases and V by 7 bases; bases with no gene match: 8. The CDR3 length is 15 residues. CDR1 SNHLY and CDR2 FYNNEI come from the germline V gene.

The rearrangement links TRBV9 to TRBJ2-2; 9 bases fit TRBD2. Germline trimming cut 0 bases from V and 5 bases from J; bases unmatched to any gene: 5. Germline lookup yields CDR1 SGDLS and CDR2 YYNGEE. The CDR3 runs 16 residues. This CDR3 reads CASSVGLAELTGELFF. CDR3 nucleotide sequence: TGTGCCAGCAGCGTAGGACTAGCGGAACTTACCGGGGAGCTGTTTTTT.

The V and J genes are TRBV18 and TRBJ2-5; D possibly corresponds to TRBD1 (6 bases). Germline V gene lookup returns CDR1 KGHSH and CDR2 LQKENI. The CDR3 runs to 15 residues. The V gene lost 2 bases and the J gene lost 3 bases, with 13 bases spanning the gap. Here the CDR3 reads CASSPLSGQKETQYF. The DNA of the CDR3 is TGTGCCAGCTCACCATTGTCAGGACAGAAAGAGACCCAGTACTTC.

The chain combines TRBV11-1 with TRBJ2-1; 12 nucleotides line up with TRBD2. The CDR3 sequence is 16 residues long. Germline-derived CDR1 and CDR2 are SGHAT and FQDESV (reference sequence). The V and J ends lost 5 bases and 9 bases, in that order; junction bases with no gene match: 11. The CDR3 sequence is CASSEGELAGGFEQFF. In nucleotides, the CDR3 is TGTGCCAGCAGCGAGGGGGAACTAGCGGGAGGTTTTGAGCAGTTCTTC.

The chain is built from TRBV19 and TRBJ2-4; tentative D call: TRBD2 (6 bases). Germline V lookup: CDR1 LNHDA, CDR2 SQIVND (reference sequence). Trimming left V 5 bases short and J 8 bases short, with 16 bases between. This CDR3 is 14 amino acids long. CDR3 sequence reads: CASSPRLGGDIQYF. The DNA of the CDR3 is TGTGCCAGTAGTCCCCGGTTGGGCGGGGACATTCAGTACTTC.

The gene calls are TRBV6-5 and TRBJ2-1, with 10 nucleotides matching TRBD1. V dropped 4 bases and J dropped 2; count of bases not matched to a gene: 5. The CDR3 length is 16 residues. Germline CDR1 MNHEY, CDR2 SVGAGI. The DNA of the CDR3 is TGTGCCAGCAGTTGGACAGGGGGTAGCACCTACAATGAGCAGTTCTTC. Protein product: CASSWTGGSTYNEQFF.

This clone was observed a few times. The chain has TRBV5-1 and TRBJ2-7, with D unclear. V shed 4 bases and J shed 2 bases, with 7 bases lying between them. Germline CDR1 reads SGHRS; CDR2 reads YFSETQ. The CDR3 is made up of 12 amino acids. CDR3: CASSATAYEQYF. The CDR3 DNA is TGCGCCAGCAGCGCGACTGCCTACGAGCAGTACTTC. Drawing the rest from reference TRBV5-1 and TRBJ2-7, the complete variable domain is KAGVTQTPRYLIKTRGQQVTLSCSPISGHRSVSWYQQTPGQGLQFLFEYFSETQRNKGNFPGRFSGRQFSNSRSEMNVSTLELGDSALYLCASSATAYEQYFGPGTRLTVT.

The gene calls are TRBV18 and TRBJ2-2; TRBD1 agrees at 9 bases. The CDR3 totals 15 residues. The ends lost 4 bases at V and 3 bases at J; junction bases unmatched: 3. The germline CDR1 and CDR2 sequences are KGHSH and LQKENI. The DNA for the CDR3 is TGTGCCAGCTCACAAGGACAGGGGCACACCGGGGAGCTGTTTTTT. Amino acids: CASSQGQGHTGELFF.

The genes are TRBV27 and TRBJ2-1; 11 bases fit TRBD2. V gave up 6 bases and J gave up 10 bases; unmatched junction bases: 17. Germline CDR1 is MNHEY and CDR2 is SMNVEV (reference sequence). The CDR3 sequence is 17 residues long. The CDR3 DNA follows: TGTGCCAGCAGCGTAAGGAAGACTAGCGGGGATCTCAGGGAGCAGTTCTTC. Translation: CASSVRKTSGDLREQFF.

The CDR3 region has the DNA TGTGCCAGCAGTTATTCGGGGAGCTCCTACAATGAGCAGTTCTTC. This codes for CASSYSGSSYNEQFF. This chain connects TRBV6-6 to TRBJ2-1; a weak D match, TRBD2 (5 bases). Per germline, CDR1 MNHNY and CDR2 SVGAGI (reference sequence). V shed 3 bases and J shed 0 bases, with 9 bases lying between them. The CDR3 length is 15 residues.

The V and J genes are TRBV5-1 and TRBJ2-5, with no clear D. The CDR3 covers 12 residues. Between the trimmed V and J ends, which lost 4 bases and 0 bases, there was a span of 4 bases. From germline, CDR1 is SGHRS and CDR2 YFSETQ. For the CDR3, the DNA is TGCGCCAGCAGCCAGTACCAAGAGACCCAGTACTTC. It yields the protein CASSQYQETQYF.

V is TRBV11-2 and J is TRBJ1-6, with a tentative D call TRBD1 (5 bases). Germline V gene data show CDR1 as SGHAT and CDR2 as FQNNGV. Trimming removed 5 bases at V and 4 bases at J, with 9 bases between. This CDR3 spans 14 amino acids. CDR3 sequence reads: CASSPGGYNSPLHF. CDR3 nucleotide sequence: TGTGCCAGCAGCCCGGGGGGTTATAATTCACCCCTCCACTTT. Full variable domain (remainder filled in from reference TRBV11-2 and TRBJ1-6): EAGVAQSPRYKIIEKRQSVAFWCNPISGHATLYWYQQILGQGPKLLIQFQNNGVVDDSQLPKDRFSAERLKGVDSTLKIQPAKLEDSAVYLCASSPGGYNSPLHFGNGTRLTVT.

The chain has TRBV5-1 and TRBJ2-5, with 7 positions matching TRBD2. There are 12 residues in the CDR3. V trimming: 6 bases; J trimming: 4 bases; junction bases outside the gene matches: 3. Per germline, CDR1 SGHRS and CDR2 YFSETQ. As DNA, the CDR3 is TGCGCCAGCATGGGGGGGGGAGAGACCCAGTACTTC. Amino acids: CASMGGGETQYF.

This clone appeared a single time. The chain uses TRBV28 and TRBJ2-3, with D tentatively TRBD1 (5 bases). Germline loops: CDR1 MDHEN, CDR2 SYDVKM. The length of the CDR3 is 12 residues. Trimming shortened V by 6 bases and J by 5 bases, and 9 bases separated the two germline ends. CDR3 in DNA: TGTGCCAGCAGAGACAGACTAGATACGCAGTATTTT. This sequence encodes CASRDRLDTQYF.

The chain employs TRBV18 and TRBJ2-2, with D possibly TRBD1 on 6 matching bases. Germline lookup yields CDR1 KGHSH and CDR2 LQKENI. There are 15 residues in the CDR3. Trimming left V 3 bases short and J 5 bases short, with 13 bases between. The CDR3 nucleotides are TGTGCCAGCTCACCCCCCGGGACACCGACCGGGGAGCTGTTTTTT. Its protein product is CASSPPGTPTGELFF.

This rearrangement joins TRBV3-1 (or the pseudogene TRBV3-2) to TRBJ2-7; 7 bases line up with TRBD2. Germline CDR1 and CDR2: LGHDT and YNNKEL (reference sequence). CDR3 length: 14 amino acids. V dropped 2 bases and J dropped 3; count of bases not matched to a gene: 4. CDR3 nucleotides: TGTGCCAGCAGCCAAAGCGGGACCCACTACGAGCAGTACTTC. Translating gives CASSQSGTHYEQYF.

The chain carries TRBV6-5 and TRBJ2-2, with TRBD2 matching over 10 bases. This CDR3 region has 15 residues. The germline CDR1 and CDR2 sequences are MNHEY and SVGAGI. J was trimmed by 8 bases and V by 2 bases; bases with no gene match: 5. The CDR3 is CASSYKREGRGELFF. The CDR3 DNA is TGTGCCAGCAGTTACAAGCGGGAGGGCCGTGGGGAGCTGTTTTTT.

This clone turned up a few times. The J gene is TRBJ1-1, the V gene TRBV11-2; D is unresolved. The germline gives CDR1 SGHAT, CDR2 FQNNGV. The CDR3 has 11 amino acids. Trimming left V 1 base short and J 11 bases short, with 8 bases between. CDR3 DNA sequence: TGTGCCAGCAGCTTAGTTAGTGTCGCTTTCTTT. This translates into CASSLVSVAFF.

The chain carries TRBV2 and TRBJ2-7; D is perhaps TRBD2 (6 bases). CDR3 size: 14 residues. Trimming removed 1 base at V and 5 bases at J, with 12 bases between. CDR1 SNHLY and CDR2 FYNNEI come from the germline V gene. The CDR3 region is CASSEEAGLHEQYF. CDR3 in DNA: TGTGCCAGCAGTGAAGAGGCGGGGCTGCACGAGCAGTACTTC.

The chain employs TRBV10-2 and TRBJ2-7; weak D call: TRBD1 (8 bases). The germline V gene has CDR1 WSHSY and CDR2 SAAADI. V shed 6 bases and J shed 4 bases, with 28 bases lying between them. The CDR3 runs 18 residues. The CDR3, as DNA: TGCGCCAGCAGGTCGCGGACAGGGACCTCTGGGCGGGGGTACGAGCAGTACTTC. Amino acids: CASRSRTGTSGRGYEQYF.

This clone was counted once. V gene TRBV28 combines with J gene TRBJ2-7, with 7 bases lining up with TRBD1. The length of the CDR3 is 14 residues. V lost 9 bases and J lost 0; bases outside the gene matches: 8. Germline lookup yields CDR1 MDHEN and CDR2 SYDVKM. DNA of the CDR3: TGTGCCAGTGCGCTGGCAGGGGGCTCCTACGAGCAGTACTTC. As protein: CASALAGGSYEQYF. Looking up the rest from reference TRBV28 and TRBJ2-7 gives the full variable domain: DVKVTQSSRYLVKRTGEKVFLECVQDMDHENMFWYRQDPGLGLRLIYFSYDVKMKEKGDIPEGYSVSREKKERFSLILESASTNQTSMYLCASALAGGSYEQYFGPGTRLTVT.

This chain links TRBV27 with TRBJ2-5; the match to TRBD1 covers 7 bases. V lost 5 bases to trimming and J lost 1 base; unmatched junction nucleotides: 10. Looked up from germline, CDR1 is MNHEY and CDR2 is SMNVEV (reference sequence). The CDR3 loop spans 16 amino acids. CDR3 region: CASSPRQGMSQETQYF. CDR3 sequence (DNA): TGTGCCAGCAGTCCCCGACAGGGCATGTCCCAAGAGACCCAGTACTTC.

The chain recombines TRBV6-5 with TRBJ2-1; TRBD2 is a possible D gene (5 bases). Germline V CDR1 and CDR2: MNHEY, SVGAGI. The CDR3 consists of 14 residues. The V end was cut by 4 bases, the J end by 9 bases, with 16 bases between. The CDR3, as DNA: TGTGCCAGCAGTTGGGAGAGGACCGTCAGTGAGCAGTTCTTC. This gives the protein CASSWERTVSEQFF.

The rearrangement links TRBV28 to TRBJ2-7; D not certain. The CDR3 consists of 14 residues. The germline V and J ends were trimmed by 8 bases and 5 bases, with 19 bases remaining between them. The V gene's germline CDR1 is MDHEN and CDR2 SYDVKM. In DNA, the CDR3 is TGTGCCAGCTTTGGCCGGGTCCTCGCGAACGAGCAGTACTTC. Protein: CASFGRVLANEQYF. The complete variable domain, with remaining parts taken from reference TRBV28 and TRBJ2-7, reads DVKVTQSSRYLVKRTGEKVFLECVQDMDHENMFWYRQDPGLGLRLIYFSYDVKMKEKGDIPEGYSVSREKKERFSLILESASTNQTSMYLCASFGRVLANEQYFGPGTRLTVT.

V usage is TRBV25-1 and J usage is TRBJ2-1; TRBD2 matches 10 bases. Trimming cost V 5 bases and J 0 bases; bases outside gene matches: 10. Germline V gene sequence: CDR1 MGHDK, CDR2 SYGVNS. The CDR3 totals 18 residues. The CDR3 region is CASSLAGENPSSYNEQFF. The CDR3 DNA follows: TGTGCCAGCAGTCTAGCGGGAGAGAACCCCTCCTCCTACAATGAGCAGTTCTTC.